This record looks at one TCR beta chain sequence and its context. Its target is unknown. The sample comes from a study of cytomegalovirus exposure and HLA in healthy donors. Study findings and constraints: Reportedly, cytomegalovirus status was diagnosed with high sensitivity and specificity. There were around 160 TCR beta chains listed as cytomegalovirus-associated. Despite most TCR sequences being rare, some public TCRs occurred in many donors.

Libraries were prepared by immunoSEQ multiplex PCR; TCRdb keeps only in-frame clonotypes and omits some of them. Seen here are 60,000 to 85,000 clones, nearly 95% observed once, and the top ten hold 1.5% to 1.8%. This TCR was recovered from a man between 18 and 29 years old in good health and CMV-seropositive. The sample consisted of PBMCs.

The CDR3 nucleotides are TGTGCCAGCAGCCTGACAGGGATGAGCTCTGGAAACACCATATATTTT. Translated: CASSLTGMSSGNTIYF. The J gene is TRBJ1-3, the V gene TRBV27, with 7 bases fitting TRBD1. CDR3 size: 16 residues. With 6 bases clipped from V and 0 bases from J, the junction kept 8 bases outside the gene matches. Germline values: CDR1 MNHEY, CDR2 SMNVEV (reference sequence).